These 9 T cell receptor beta chains were sequenced from one sample in a study of blood T cell repertoires in COVID-19 (dated by TCRdb to about 2020). The library relied on the immunoSEQ multiplex PCR assay. The clones in this table, taken by TCRdb from immuneACCESS, are in-frame only. Not every clone is retained; where verified, under half of the shortfall comes from an unresolved V gene, and the cause of the rest is unknown. This sample is represented by roughly 200,000 clones; approximately 84% of them were singletons. The ten most abundant clones make up roughly 5.3% of the sample. The material sequenced was peripheral blood. The source is a woman in her 70s with active or convalescent COVID-19.

The table lists this clone with a count of one. CDR3 protein: CSASLMQGGQYNEQFF. The DNA of the CDR3 is TGCAGTGCTAGTCTGATGCAAGGGGGCCAGTACAATGAGCAGTTCTTC. The chain couples TRBV20-1 to TRBJ2-1, with 7 bases aligning to TRBD1. Unmatched junction bases numbered 12, after V lost 3 bases and J lost 4 bases. This CDR3 has 16 residues. Germline CDR1 and CDR2: DFQATT and SNEGSKA (reference sequence).

The gene calls are TRBV29-1 and TRBJ2-7; 10 bases agree with TRBD2. CDR1 is SQVTM, CDR2 ANQGSEA, per germline. The CDR3 consists of 17 residues. V shed 3 bases and J 0 bases; nucleotides not matched to a gene: 11. The CDR3 DNA sequence: TGCAGCGTTGATCGACCCGATAGCGGGGGGAGCTCCTACGAGCAGTACTTC. It encodes CSVDRPDSGGSSYEQYF.

As to this clone: The same CDR3 also results from other DNA sequences found in this sample. In DNA, the CDR3 is TGTGCCAGCAGTCGACAGGGAAACTCTGGAAACACCATATATTTT. This gives the protein CASSRQGNSGNTIYF. The rearrangement joins TRBV6-5 to TRBJ1-3; TRBD1 matches 7 bases. V lost 5 bases, J lost 0 bases, and 4 bases stayed unmatched. This CDR3 has 15 residues. Germline-derived CDR1 and CDR2 are MNHEY and SVGAGI.

The gene calls are TRBV6-5 and TRBJ2-7; D gene uncertain. The CDR3 consists of 13 residues. V was shortened by 7 bases and J by 2 bases, with 12 bases between the two germline ends. CDR1 is MNHEY, CDR2 SVGAGI, per germline. CDR3 bases: TGTGCCAGCATTCCAGGTAGTACCTACGAGCAGTACTTC. The encoded protein is CASIPGSTYEQYF.

This clone was seen only once. The chain combines TRBV2 with TRBJ1-1; the match to TRBD1 covers 7 bases. V was pared by 2 bases and J by 0 bases, with 0 bases of the junction left unmatched. Germline CDR1 reads SNHLY; CDR2 reads FYNNEI. This CDR3 has 14 amino acids. The CDR3 here is CASSERGLNTEAFF. CDR3 nucleotide sequence: TGTGCCAGCAGTGAAAGGGGGCTGAACACTGAAGCTTTCTTT.

The V and J genes are TRBV29-1 and TRBJ2-7; 7 bases fit TRBD1. CDR3 length: 14 residues. With 5 bases clipped from V and 0 bases from J, the junction kept 7 bases outside the gene matches. Per germline, CDR1 SQVTM and CDR2 ANQGSEA. CDR3 in DNA: TGCAGCGTTTTAGGGGACAGCATCTCCTACGAGCAGTACTTC. This codes for CSVLGDSISYEQYF.

This chain uses TRBV30 with TRBJ2-3, with 9 positions matching TRBD2. There are 16 residues in the CDR3. After removal of 3 bases from V and 3 bases from J, the junction contained 10 bases not matched to a gene. Germline CDR1 GTSNPN, CDR2 SVGIG (reference sequence). CDR3 residues: CAWRAGGVRGTDTQYF. CDR3 in DNA: TGTGCCTGGAGGGCGGGAGGGGTTCGAGGGACAGATACGCAGTATTTT.

The V and J genes are TRBV5-4 and TRBJ1-3; D may be TRBD1 (6 bases). The CDR3 length is 15 residues. Per the germline V gene, CDR1 is SGHNT and CDR2 is YYREEE (reference sequence). V lost 0 bases, J lost 2 bases, and 9 bases lay in between. In nucleotides, the CDR3 is TGTGCCAGCAGCTTGGTTGGGGGCCCTGGAAACACCATATATTTT. Residues: CASSLVGGPGNTIYF.

DNA of the CDR3: TGTGCCAGTAGTAGACGGACTAGCGGGAGCCGATCCTCCTACAATGAGCAGTTCTTC. Amino acid sequence: CASSRRTSGSRSSYNEQFF. The chain combines TRBV19 with TRBJ2-1; 13 positions match TRBD2. The CDR3 totals 19 residues. Germline lookup yields CDR1 LNHDA and CDR2 SQIVND (reference sequence). Unmatched junction bases numbered 9, after V lost 4 bases and J lost 0 bases.